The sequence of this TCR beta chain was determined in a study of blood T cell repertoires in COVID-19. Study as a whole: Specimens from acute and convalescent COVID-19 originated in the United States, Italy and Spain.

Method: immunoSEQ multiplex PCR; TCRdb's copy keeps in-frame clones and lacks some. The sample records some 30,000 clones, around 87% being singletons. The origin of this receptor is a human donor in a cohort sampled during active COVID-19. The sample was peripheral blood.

CDR3 region: CATSPRTGRMNTEAFF. In DNA form, the CDR3 reads TGTGCCACCAGCCCTCGGACAGGGCGGATGAACACTGAAGCTTTCTTT. The chain has TRBV15 and TRBJ1-1; 8 bases are a match to TRBD1. This CDR3 region has 16 residues. Germline CDR1 LNHNV, CDR2 YYDKDF (reference sequence). The V gene end was trimmed by 5 bases and the J gene end by 0 bases; junction bases not matched to a gene: 8.